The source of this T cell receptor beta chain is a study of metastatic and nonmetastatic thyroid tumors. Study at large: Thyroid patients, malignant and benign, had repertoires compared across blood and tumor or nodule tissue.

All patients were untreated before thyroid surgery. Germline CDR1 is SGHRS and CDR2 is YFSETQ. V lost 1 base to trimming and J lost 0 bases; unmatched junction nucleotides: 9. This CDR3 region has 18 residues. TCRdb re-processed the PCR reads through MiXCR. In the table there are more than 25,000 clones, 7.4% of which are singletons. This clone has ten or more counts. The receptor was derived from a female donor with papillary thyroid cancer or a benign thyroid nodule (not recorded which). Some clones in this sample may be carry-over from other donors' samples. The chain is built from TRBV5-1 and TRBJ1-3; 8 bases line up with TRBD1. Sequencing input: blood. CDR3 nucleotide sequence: TGCGCCAGCAGCTTGTTGGGCAGGGGGCAGAGCTCTGGAAACACCATATATTTT. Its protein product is CASSLLGRGQSSGNTIYF.